Below are 26 T cell receptor beta chains sequenced from a single sample in a study of OX40 agonist ivuxolimab in advanced cancers. The library was built by means of the immunoSEQ multiplex PCR assay. Imported from immuneACCESS, the table was reduced by TCRdb to in-frame sequences with V and J called. These copies leave out some clones; in studies compared against another copy, an unresolved V gene accounts for under half, and the cause of the remainder is not known. The sample records around 21,000 clones, about 83% of which are singletons. The ten biggest clones cover approximately 35% of the sample. The specimen was CD4+ or CD8+ T cells sorted from blood, collected in a trial of the OX40 agonist ivuxolimab. These receptors originate from an adult with an advanced solid tumor such as melanoma, head and neck, liver or kidney cancer.

V gene TRBV2 combines with J gene TRBJ1-2; D is unresolved. V lost 8 bases, J lost 4 bases, and 20 bases lay in between. Germline lookup yields CDR1 SNHLY and CDR2 FYNNEI. CDR3 length: 15 residues. For the CDR3, the DNA is TGTGCCAGCCCTAACCTCCGTTCGGGAGCCTATGGCTACACCTTC. Protein sequence: CASPNLRSGAYGYTF.

This CDR3 is CASSDTSGVGKNIQYF. The CDR3 region has the DNA TGTGCCAGCAGTGACACCTCGGGAGTTGGCAAAAACATTCAGTACTTC. The V gene is TRBV6-4, the J gene TRBJ2-4; a weak D match, TRBD2 (6 bases). The germline CDR1 and CDR2 sequences are MRHNA and SNTAGT. CDR3 size: 16 residues. The V end lost 2 bases, the J end lost 3 bases, and 14 bases lay between the germline ends.

The CDR3 DNA sequence: TGTGCCAGCTCACCATCAGAGGGGCCGGGAACTGAAGCTTTCTTT. Amino acid sequence: CASSPSEGPGTEAFF. The chain joins TRBV18 to TRBJ1-1; D is possibly TRBD1 (5 bases). Trimming removed 2 bases from V and 5 bases from J, with 15 bases in between. The CDR3 covers 15 residues. CDR1 KGHSH and CDR2 LQKENI come from the germline V gene. Complete variable domain (other parts from reference TRBV18 and TRBJ1-1): NAGVMQNPRHLVRRRGQEARLRCSPMKGHSHVYWYRQLPEEGLKFMVYLQKENIIDESGMPKERFSAEFPKEGPSILRIQQVVRGDSAAYFCASSPSEGPGTEAFFGQGTRLTVV.

The chain is built from TRBV13 and TRBJ1-2; D gene unclear. V lost 1 base and J lost 5, with 8 bases in between. Per germline, CDR1 PRHDT and CDR2 FYEKMQ (reference sequence). The length of the CDR3 is 13 residues. The DNA for the CDR3 is TGTGCCAGCAGCTTAGAACAGCAATATGGCTACACCTTC. Its protein is CASSLEQQYGYTF.

The V gene is TRBV30, the J gene TRBJ1-1, with a tentative D call TRBD1 (6 bases). Germline CDR1 reads GTSNPN; CDR2 reads SVGIG (reference sequence). V lost 0 bases and J lost 1, with 6 bases in between. This CDR3 spans 13 amino acids. The DNA for the CDR3 is TGTGCCTGGAGTGTACAGGGGAACACTGAAGCTTTCTTT. This gives the protein CAWSVQGNTEAFF. Full variable domain (missing parts from reference TRBV30 and TRBJ1-1): SQTIHQWPATLVQPVGSPLSLECTVEGTSNPNLYWYRQAAGRGLQLLFYSVGIGQISSEVPQNLSASRPQDRQFILSSKKLLLSDSGFYLCAWSVQGNTEAFFGQGTRLTVV.

This clone showed up just a few times. V is TRBV30 and J is TRBJ2-4; 7 bases fit TRBD2. V was clipped by 3 bases and J by 0 bases; unmatched bases: 5. From germline, CDR1 is GTSNPN and CDR2 SVGIG (reference sequence). There are 15 residues in the CDR3. In nucleotides, the CDR3 is TGTGCCTGGAGGGGGAGGGGACTAGCCAAAAACATTCAGTACTTC. Protein product: CAWRGRGLAKNIQYF.

A word on this clone: Additional DNA sequences in this sample encode the identical CDR3. The chain uses TRBV5-1 and TRBJ1-1, with TRBD1 as a possible D gene (5 bases). The germline gives CDR1 SGHRS, CDR2 YFSETQ. The CDR3 runs to 14 residues. V was shortened by 0 bases and J by 4 bases, with 10 bases between the two germline ends. Here the CDR3 DNA reads TGCGCCAGCAGCTTGGGGGGGGGAGGCACTGAAGCTTTCTTT. Its translation is CASSLGGGGTEAFF.

V usage is TRBV30 and J usage is TRBJ1-1; TRBD1 is a possible D gene (5 bases). The V gene's germline CDR1 is GTSNPN and CDR2 SVGIG (reference sequence). CDR3 length equals 13 residues. Between the trimmed V and J ends, which lost 5 bases and 0 bases, there was a span of 10 bases. In nucleotides, the CDR3 is TGTGCCTGGGGGGACGGGATGAACACTGAAGCTTTCTTT. It specifies CAWGDGMNTEAFF.

V usage is TRBV10-2 and J usage is TRBJ1-2; D ambiguous. V gave up 5 bases and J gave up 0 bases, with 13 bases separating them. Germline assignment: CDR1 WSHSY and CDR2 SAAADI. This CDR3 is 15 amino acids long. CDR3 in amino acids: CASSLITQANYGYTF. For the CDR3, the DNA is TGCGCCAGCAGTCTTATAACGCAAGCTAACTATGGCTACACCTTC.

The rearrangement links TRBV19 to TRBJ2-7; D not certain. This CDR3 region has 14 residues. Trimming removed 3 bases at V and 0 bases at J, with 9 bases between. Germline loops: CDR1 LNHDA, CDR2 SQIVND (reference sequence). The CDR3 reads CASSIVGSSYEQYF. Here the CDR3 DNA reads TGTGCCAGTAGTATCGTCGGAAGCTCCTACGAGCAGTACTTC. The variable domain in full, completed from reference TRBV19 and TRBJ2-7, reads DGGITQSPKYLFRKEGQNVTLSCEQNLNHDAMYWYRQDPGQGLRLIYYSQIVNDFQKGDIAEGYSVSREKKESFPLTVTSAQKNPTAFYLCASSIVGSSYEQYFGPGTRLTVT.

V is TRBV7-6 and J is TRBJ2-7; possible D gene TRBD2, 6 bases. Looked up from germline, CDR1 is SGHVS and CDR2 is FNYEAQ. Trimming took off 5 bases at V and 5 bases at J, with 19 bases between the two ends. The CDR3 is made up of 15 amino acids. The CDR3 nucleotides are TGTGCCAGCAGCCCGCCGTCAGGTCGGGGGAACGAGCAGTACTTC. Its translation: CASSPPSGRGNEQYF.

The V gene is TRBV11-2, the J gene TRBJ2-7; D perhaps matches TRBD2 (5 bases). The V end lost 2 bases, the J end lost 5 bases, and 10 bases lay between the germline ends. CDR3 length equals 13 residues. The germline V gene encodes CDR1 SGHAT and CDR2 FQNNGV. CDR3 residues: CASSLMDFDEQYF. The CDR3 DNA reads TGTGCCAGCAGCTTAATGGACTTCGACGAGCAGTACTTC.

This clone is medium-sized. CDR3 nucleotides: TGTGCCAGCAGCTTGCGGGCCGGGGGGAACACTGAAGCTTTCTTT. Its protein is CASSLRAGGNTEAFF. The chain links TRBV13 to TRBJ1-1; tentative D call: TRBD1 (5 bases). The CDR3 contains 15 residues. V gave up 3 bases and J gave up 1 base, with 12 bases separating them. The germline CDR1 and CDR2 sequences are PRHDT and FYEKMQ (reference sequence).

The rearrangement joins TRBV11-2 to TRBJ2-1; 15 bases fit TRBD2. The CDR3 contains 19 residues. Germline V CDR1 and CDR2: SGHAT, FQNNGV. Trimming took 2 bases from V and 0 from J; bases not matched to a gene: 5. CDR3 in DNA: TGTGCCAGCAGCTTAAGGGGACTAGCGGGGGGTAGCTCCTACAATGAGCAGTTCTTC. Its translation is CASSLRGLAGGSSYNEQFF.

CDR3 sequence (DNA): TGTGCCAGCAGCCCTGACCGGGACAGAAGCCACACAGATACGCAGTATTTT. This encodes CASSPDRDRSHTDTQYF. The chain joins TRBV5-8 to TRBJ2-3, with 7 bases fitting TRBD1. The CDR3 extends over 17 amino acids. V shed 4 bases, J shed 2 bases, and the junction held 13 bases outside the gene matches. CDR1 and CDR2 (germline): SGHTS, YDEGEE.

The chain combines TRBV9 with TRBJ1-4; the match to TRBD1 covers 7 bases. V lost 3 bases to trimming and J lost 8 bases; unmatched junction nucleotides: 4. This CDR3 spans 13 amino acids. Germline V gives CDR1 SGDLS, CDR2 YYNGEE. The CDR3 bases are TGTGCCAGCAGCGGGGACAGCGAAGAAAAACTGTTTTTT. The encoded protein is CASSGDSEEKLFF.

This chain links TRBV28 with TRBJ1-5; 7 positions match TRBD1. Germline values: CDR1 MDHEN, CDR2 SYDVKM. The CDR3 consists of 14 residues. The V gene end was trimmed by 7 bases and the J gene end by 4 bases; junction bases not matched to a gene: 7. The chain's CDR3 is CASTIQGRNQPQHF. The CDR3 nucleotides read TGTGCCAGCACTATACAGGGGAGAAATCAGCCCCAGCATTTT.

V gene TRBV29-1 combines with J gene TRBJ2-5, with 9 bases lining up with TRBD1. CDR1 SQVTM and CDR2 ANQGSEA come from the germline V gene. The trim removed 5 bases at V and 5 bases at J, leaving 3 bases unmatched. This CDR3 is 12 amino acids long. The CDR3 protein is CSVWTGDETQYF. CDR3 coding DNA: TGCAGCGTTTGGACAGGGGATGAGACCCAGTACTTC.

This clone was seen at least ten times. The V gene is TRBV30, the J gene TRBJ1-5; 7 bases are shared with TRBD1. The germline V gene has CDR1 GTSNPN and CDR2 SVGIG (reference sequence). Unmatched junction bases numbered 7, after V lost 0 bases and J lost 8 bases. CDR3 length equals 14 residues. CDR3 in DNA: TGTGCCTGGAGTGTATCAGGGGGGGTTGAGCCCCAGCATTTT. This gives the protein CAWSVSGGVEPQHF.

The chain links TRBV5-1 to TRBJ1-5, with 7 bases fitting TRBD1. Germline CDR1 and CDR2: SGHRS and YFSETQ. Trimming at V came to 10 bases and at J to 8 bases, leaving 18 bases not matched to a gene. The CDR3 is made up of 15 amino acids. The CDR3 nucleotides read TGCGCCTGGGGCCGGGACGCCATCACAGGGGAGCCCCAGCATTTT. This sequence encodes CAWGRDAITGEPQHF.

The CDR3 sequence: CASSYSLAGAQPQHF. CDR3 sequence (DNA): TGTGCCAGCAGTTACAGTCTGGCGGGGGCTCAGCCCCAGCATTTT. This chain uses TRBV6-5 with TRBJ1-5, with D tentatively TRBD1 (6 bases). Deletions cut 2 bases from V and 6 bases from J, with 14 bases between. The CDR3 runs to 15 residues. Germline V gene sequence: CDR1 MNHEY, CDR2 SVGAGI.

This clone turned up a few times. In DNA, the CDR3 is TGCAGTACCATAGGATCACCCCTCCACTTT. This sequence encodes CSTIGSPLHF. V is TRBV20-1 and J is TRBJ1-6; unclear D gene. CDR1 is DFQATT, CDR2 SNEGSKA, per germline (reference sequence). The CDR3 is 10 amino acids. V was shortened by 8 bases and J by 10 bases, with 9 bases between the two germline ends.

V and J are TRBV19 and TRBJ2-7; D is unresolved. Germline V CDR1 and CDR2: LNHDA, SQIVND (reference sequence). V dropped 6 bases and J dropped 2 bases, with 14 bases sitting between them. The CDR3 has 14 residues. The CDR3 DNA is TGTGCCAGTAGCCCTGTCGGGTCGACCTACGAGCAGTACTTC. Protein product: CASSPVGSTYEQYF.

The CDR3 here is CASRAAPKGNTIYF. CDR3 sequence (DNA): TGTGCCAGCAGGGCGGCACCGAAGGGAAACACCATATATTTT. V usage is TRBV27 and J usage is TRBJ1-3; D call uncertain. The germline V gene encodes CDR1 MNHEY and CDR2 SMNVEV (reference sequence). This CDR3 comprises 14 residues. The V end was cut by 6 bases, the J end by 4 bases, with 13 bases between.

V gene TRBV6-5 combines with J gene TRBJ1-4, with D possibly being TRBD1 (5 bases). Trimming stripped 3 bases from V and 8 bases from J, with 7 bases between. Germline CDR1 and CDR2: MNHEY and SVGAGI. This CDR3 has 12 residues. CDR3 DNA: TGTGCCAGCAGTTATGGGGACGAAAAACTGTTTTTT. This sequence encodes CASSYGDEKLFF.

The chain links TRBV4-1 to TRBJ2-1, with 8 bases fitting TRBD2. The germline V gene has CDR1 MGHRA and CDR2 YSYEKL. V lost 1 base and J lost 6; bases outside the gene matches: 8. CDR3 size: 16 residues. For the CDR3, the DNA is TGCGCCAGCAGCCAAGTTGGAGGACTAGCCGGCAATGAGCAGTTCTTC. Amino acid sequence: CASSQVGGLAGNEQFF.